A single T cell receptor (beta chain) is shown here with its context. The data derive from a study of OX40 agonist ivuxolimab in advanced cancers. A history of autoimmune disease or systemic immunosuppression excluded patients. This CDR3 comprises 16 residues. V was clipped by 5 bases and J by 7 bases; unmatched bases: 11. The germline V gene has CDR1 LNHDA and CDR2 SQIVND (reference sequence). Measured with immunoSEQ multiplex PCR; TCRdb has only the in-frame clones, and not every one. Counted here are about 51,000 clones, 88% occurring once; the ten biggest clones make up roughly 3.6%. The sequences come from CD4+ or CD8+ T cells sorted from blood, collected in a trial of the OX40 agonist ivuxolimab. This receptor was identified in an adult with an advanced solid tumor such as melanoma, head and neck, liver or kidney cancer. This rearrangement joins TRBV19 to TRBJ2-7; 13 bases align to TRBD2. CDR3 nucleotides: TGTGCCAGTAGTTATCGGACTAGCGGGAGCCCGGAAGAGCAGTACTTC. Translation: CASSYRTSGSPEEQYF.